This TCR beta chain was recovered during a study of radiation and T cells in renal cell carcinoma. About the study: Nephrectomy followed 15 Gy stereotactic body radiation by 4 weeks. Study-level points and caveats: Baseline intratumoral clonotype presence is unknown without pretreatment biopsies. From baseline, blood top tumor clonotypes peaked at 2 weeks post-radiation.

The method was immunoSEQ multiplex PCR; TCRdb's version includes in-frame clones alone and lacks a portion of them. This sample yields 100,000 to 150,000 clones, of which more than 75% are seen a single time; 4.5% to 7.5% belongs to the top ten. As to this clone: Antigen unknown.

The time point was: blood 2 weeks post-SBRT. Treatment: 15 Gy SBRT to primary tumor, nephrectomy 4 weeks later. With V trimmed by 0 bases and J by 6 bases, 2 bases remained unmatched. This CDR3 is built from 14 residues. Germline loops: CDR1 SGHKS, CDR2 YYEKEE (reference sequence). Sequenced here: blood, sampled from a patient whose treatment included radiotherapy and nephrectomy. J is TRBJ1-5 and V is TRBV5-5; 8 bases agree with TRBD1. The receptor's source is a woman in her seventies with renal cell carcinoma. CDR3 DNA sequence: TGTGCCAGCAGCTTGGCAGGGGGCGGTCAGCCCCAGCATTTT. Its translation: CASSLAGGGQPQHF.